The subject of this entry is one T cell receptor (beta chain). The data belong to a study of radiotherapy plus CTLA-4 blockade in lung cancer. Germline V lookup: CDR1 SQVTM, CDR2 ANQGSEA. V gave up 7 bases and J gave up 5 bases, with 14 bases separating them. This CDR3 has 12 residues. Profiling relied on immunoSEQ multiplex PCR, and the TCRdb table lists in-frame clones only, not all of them. The data hold tens of thousands of clones, with more than 60% observed a single time. The chain links TRBV29-1 to TRBJ1-1, with a tentative D call TRBD1 (5 bases). This specimen was peripheral blood, taken from a patient treated with radiotherapy plus ipilimumab. The clonotype originates from a human donor with non-small cell lung cancer who had stable disease on radiotherapy plus ipilimumab. In nucleotides, the CDR3 is TGCAGCGGGGGGGGAGCTGGGACTGAAGCTTTCTTT. This sequence encodes CSGGGAGTEAFF. Drawing the rest from reference TRBV29-1 and TRBJ1-1, the complete variable domain is SAVISQKPSRDICQRGTSLTIQCQVDSQVTMMFWYRQQPGQSLTLIATANQGSEATYESGFVIDKFPISRPNLTFSTLTVSNMSPEDSSIYLCSGGGAGTEAFFGQGTRLTVV.